The clone carrying this T cell receptor (beta chain) appeared a few times. Its antigen is unidentified. Constant-segment primers and 5'RACE yielded cDNA libraries for TCR alpha and TCR beta, each carrying sample barcodes and UMIs. Via MiXCR, TCRdb re-called the 5' RACE reads, giving one row per CDR3 protein. Among a few hundred thousand distinct CDR3 sequences listed, approximately 10% were seen once. V gave up 0 bases and J gave up 4 bases, with 12 bases separating them. CDR1 and CDR2 (germline): MNHEY, SVGAGI. The CDR3 extends over 15 amino acids. The entry originates in a study of T-cell memory formation after mild COVID-19. General study points: Pre-infection memory held some responding clones, suggesting pre-existing cross-reactive T cells responded.

The TCR originated in a man between 18 and 29 years old who had mild COVID-19 (a few samples of this study predate the infection). Cell type and time point are not known. This sequence joins TRBV6-5 and TRBJ2-5; D is uncertain. Sequencing was performed on PBMCs or a T cell subset sorted from them (not recorded which). The CDR3 DNA follows: TGTGCCAGCAGTTACTCCTACTCCCTGGGAGAGACCCAGTACTTC. Residues: CASSYSYSLGETQYF.